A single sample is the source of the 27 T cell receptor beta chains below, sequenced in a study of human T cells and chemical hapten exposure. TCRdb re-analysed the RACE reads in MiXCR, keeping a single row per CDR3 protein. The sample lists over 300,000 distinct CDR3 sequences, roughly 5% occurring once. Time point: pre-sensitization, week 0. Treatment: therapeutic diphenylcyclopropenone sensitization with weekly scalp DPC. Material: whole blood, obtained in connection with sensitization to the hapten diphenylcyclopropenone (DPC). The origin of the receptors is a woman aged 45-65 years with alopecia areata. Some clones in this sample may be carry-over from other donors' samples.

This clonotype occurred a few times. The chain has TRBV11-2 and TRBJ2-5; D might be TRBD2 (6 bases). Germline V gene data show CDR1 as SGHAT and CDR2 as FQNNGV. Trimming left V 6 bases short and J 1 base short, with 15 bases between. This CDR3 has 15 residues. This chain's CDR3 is CASSSGVVPQETQYF. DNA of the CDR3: TGTGCCAGCAGTTCGGGGGTGGTCCCCCAAGAGACCCAGTACTTC.

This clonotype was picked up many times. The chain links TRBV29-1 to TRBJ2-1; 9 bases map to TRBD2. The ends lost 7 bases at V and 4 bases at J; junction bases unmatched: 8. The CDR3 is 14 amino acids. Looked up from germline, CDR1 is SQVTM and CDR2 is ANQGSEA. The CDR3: CSAIAGDGYNEQFF. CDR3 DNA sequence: TGCAGCGCCATAGCGGGAGATGGGTACAATGAGCAGTTCTTC.

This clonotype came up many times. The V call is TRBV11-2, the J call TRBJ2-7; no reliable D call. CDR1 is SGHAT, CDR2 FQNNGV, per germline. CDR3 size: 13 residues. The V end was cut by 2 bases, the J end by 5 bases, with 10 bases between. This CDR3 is CASSLITADEQYF. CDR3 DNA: TGTGCCAGCAGCTTAATCACGGCAGACGAGCAGTACTTC. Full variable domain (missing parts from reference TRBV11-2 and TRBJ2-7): EAGVAQSPRYKIIEKRQSVAFWCNPISGHATLYWYQQILGQGPKLLIQFQNNGVVDDSQLPKDRFSAERLKGVDSTLKIQPAKLEDSAVYLCASSLITADEQYFGPGTRLTVT.

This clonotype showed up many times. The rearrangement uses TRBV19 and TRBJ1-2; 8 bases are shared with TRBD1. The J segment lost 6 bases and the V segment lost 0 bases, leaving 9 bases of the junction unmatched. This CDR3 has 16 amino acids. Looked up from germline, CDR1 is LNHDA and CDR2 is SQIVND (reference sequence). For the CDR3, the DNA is TGTGCCAGTAGTATAGATCTTGGAGGACAGGGCGATGGCTACACCTTC. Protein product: CASSIDLGGQGDGYTF.

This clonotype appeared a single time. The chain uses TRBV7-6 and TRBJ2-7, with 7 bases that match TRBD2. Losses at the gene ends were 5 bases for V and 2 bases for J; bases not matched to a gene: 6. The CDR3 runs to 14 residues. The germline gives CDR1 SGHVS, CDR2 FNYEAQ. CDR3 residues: CASSAGTKAYEQYF. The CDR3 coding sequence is TGTGCCAGCAGCGCCGGGACTAAAGCCTACGAGCAGTACTTC.

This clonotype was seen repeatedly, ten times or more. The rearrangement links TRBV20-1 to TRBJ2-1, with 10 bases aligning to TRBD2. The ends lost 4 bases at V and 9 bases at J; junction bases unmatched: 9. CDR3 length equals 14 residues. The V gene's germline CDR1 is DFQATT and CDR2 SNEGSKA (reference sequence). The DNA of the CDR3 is TGCAGTGCTACACGGCTAGCGGGAGTGGGTGAGCAGTTCTTC. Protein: CSATRLAGVGEQFF.

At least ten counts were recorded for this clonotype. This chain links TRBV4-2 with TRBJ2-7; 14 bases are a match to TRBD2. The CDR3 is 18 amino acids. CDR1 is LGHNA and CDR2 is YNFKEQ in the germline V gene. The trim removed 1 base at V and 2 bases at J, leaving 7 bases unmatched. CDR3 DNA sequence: TGTGCCAGCAGCCAAGGACTAGCGGGAGGGCCCAGGCCCTACGAGCAGTACTTC. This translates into CASSQGLAGGPRPYEQYF.

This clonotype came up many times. The DNA for the CDR3 is TGTGCCAGCAGTCCTGGCGGTGGGAATGAGCAGTTCTTC. Amino acid sequence: CASSPGGGNEQFF. The V gene is TRBV2, the J gene TRBJ2-1, with no clear D. V was clipped by 5 bases and J by 7 bases, with 12 bases between them. The germline V gene has CDR1 SNHLY and CDR2 FYNNEI. The CDR3 spans 13 residues.

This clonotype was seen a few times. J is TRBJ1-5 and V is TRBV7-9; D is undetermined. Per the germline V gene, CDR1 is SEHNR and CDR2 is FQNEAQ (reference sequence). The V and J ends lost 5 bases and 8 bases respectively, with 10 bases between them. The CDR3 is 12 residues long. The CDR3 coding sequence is TGTGCCAGCAGCGTGTCCCGTGAGCCCCAGCATTTT. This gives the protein CASSVSREPQHF.

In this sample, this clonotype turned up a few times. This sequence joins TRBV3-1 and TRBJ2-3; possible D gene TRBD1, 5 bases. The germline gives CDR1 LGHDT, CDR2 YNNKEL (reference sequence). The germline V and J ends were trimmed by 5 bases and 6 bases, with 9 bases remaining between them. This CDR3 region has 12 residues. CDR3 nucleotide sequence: TGTGCCAGCAGCGACAGCAGGGATACGCAGTATTTT. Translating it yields CASSDSRDTQYF.

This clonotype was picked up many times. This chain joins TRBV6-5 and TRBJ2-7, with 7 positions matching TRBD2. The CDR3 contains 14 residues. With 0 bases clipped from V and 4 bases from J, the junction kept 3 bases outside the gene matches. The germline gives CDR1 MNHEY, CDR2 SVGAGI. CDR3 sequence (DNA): TGTGCCAGCAGTTACTCGGGGGGAGGGTACGAGCAGTACTTC. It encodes CASSYSGGGYEQYF.

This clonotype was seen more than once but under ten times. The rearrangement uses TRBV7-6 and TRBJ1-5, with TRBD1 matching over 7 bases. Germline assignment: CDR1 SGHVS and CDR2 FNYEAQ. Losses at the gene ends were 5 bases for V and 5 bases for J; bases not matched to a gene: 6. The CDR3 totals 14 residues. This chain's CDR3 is CASSPGQPYQPQHF. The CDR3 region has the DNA TGTGCCAGCAGCCCGGGACAGCCCTATCAGCCCCAGCATTTT.

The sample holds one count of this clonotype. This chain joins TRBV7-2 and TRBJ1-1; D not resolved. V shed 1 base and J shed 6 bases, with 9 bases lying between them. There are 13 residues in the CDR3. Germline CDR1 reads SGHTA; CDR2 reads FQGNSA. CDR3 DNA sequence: TGTGCCAGCAGCTTAGTAGGGTCCCCTGAAGCTTTCTTT. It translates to CASSLVGSPEAFF.

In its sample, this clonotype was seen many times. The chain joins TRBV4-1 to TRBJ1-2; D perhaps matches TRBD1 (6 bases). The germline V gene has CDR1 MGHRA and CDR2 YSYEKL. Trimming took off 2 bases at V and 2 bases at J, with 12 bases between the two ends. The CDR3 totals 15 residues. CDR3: CASSQQGSSNYGYTF. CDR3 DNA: TGCGCCAGCAGCCAACAGGGGTCCTCGAACTATGGCTACACCTTC.

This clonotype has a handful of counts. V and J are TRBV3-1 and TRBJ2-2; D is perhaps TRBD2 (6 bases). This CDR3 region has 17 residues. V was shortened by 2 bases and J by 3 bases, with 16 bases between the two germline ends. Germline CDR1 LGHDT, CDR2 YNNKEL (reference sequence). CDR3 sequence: CASSQSPTGLYTGELFF. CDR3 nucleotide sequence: TGTGCCAGCAGCCAATCCCCCACGGGACTGTACACCGGGGAGCTGTTTTTT.

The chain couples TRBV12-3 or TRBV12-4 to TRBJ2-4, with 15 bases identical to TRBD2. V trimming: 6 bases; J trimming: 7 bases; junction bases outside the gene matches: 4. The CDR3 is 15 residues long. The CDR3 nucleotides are TGTGCCAGCAGCCCAGGACTAGCGGGAGGGAACATTCAGTACTTC. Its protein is CASSPGLAGGNIQYF.

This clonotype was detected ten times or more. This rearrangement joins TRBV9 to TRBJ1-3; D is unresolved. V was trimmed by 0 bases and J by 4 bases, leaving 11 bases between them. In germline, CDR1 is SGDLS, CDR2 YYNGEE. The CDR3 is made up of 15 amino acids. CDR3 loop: CASSVGGFTGNTIYF. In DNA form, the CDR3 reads TGTGCCAGCAGCGTAGGGGGTTTTACAGGAAACACCATATATTTT.

In nucleotides, the CDR3 is TGTGCCACCAGCAGAGATCACAAGGCGGTCTATGGCTACACCTTC. This encodes CATSRDHKAVYGYTF. V is TRBV15 and J is TRBJ1-2; D unresolved. CDR3 size: 15 residues. V was trimmed by 0 bases and J by 4 bases, leaving 12 bases between them. Germline CDR1 LNHNV, CDR2 YYDKDF (reference sequence).

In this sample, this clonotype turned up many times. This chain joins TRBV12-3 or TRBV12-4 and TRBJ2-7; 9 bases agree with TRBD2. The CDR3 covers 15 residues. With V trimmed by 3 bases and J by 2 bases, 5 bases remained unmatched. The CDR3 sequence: CASSLGAGGAYEQYF. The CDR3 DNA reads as TGTGCCAGCAGTTTGGGAGCGGGAGGTGCCTACGAGCAGTACTTC.

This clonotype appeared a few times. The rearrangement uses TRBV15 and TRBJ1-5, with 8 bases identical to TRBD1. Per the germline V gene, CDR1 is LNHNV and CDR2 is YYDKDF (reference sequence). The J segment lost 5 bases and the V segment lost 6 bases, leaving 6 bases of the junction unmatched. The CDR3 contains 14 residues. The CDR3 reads CATSRTGNDQPQHF. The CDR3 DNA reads TGTGCCACCAGTCGGACAGGGAACGATCAGCCCCAGCATTTT.

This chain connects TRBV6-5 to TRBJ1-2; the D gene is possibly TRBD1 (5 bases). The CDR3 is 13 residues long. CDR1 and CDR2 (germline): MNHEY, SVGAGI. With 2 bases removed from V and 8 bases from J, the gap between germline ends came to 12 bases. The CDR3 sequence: CASSYDSSQGYTF. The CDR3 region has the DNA TGTGCCAGCAGTTACGACAGTTCTCAAGGCTACACCTTC.

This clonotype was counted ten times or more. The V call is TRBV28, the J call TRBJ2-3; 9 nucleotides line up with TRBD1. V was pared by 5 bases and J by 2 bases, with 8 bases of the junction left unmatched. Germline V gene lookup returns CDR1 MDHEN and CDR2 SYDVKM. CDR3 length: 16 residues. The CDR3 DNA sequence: TGTGCCAGCAGTCTCAACAGGGGGCCGAACACAGATACGCAGTATTTT. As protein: CASSLNRGPNTDTQYF.

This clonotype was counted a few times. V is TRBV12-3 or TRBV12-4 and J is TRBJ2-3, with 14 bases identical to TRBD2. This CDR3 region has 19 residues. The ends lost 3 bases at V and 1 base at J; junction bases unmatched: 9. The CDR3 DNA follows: TGTGCCAGCAGTTTCACCGGGACTAGCGGGAGTTCGGGCACAGATACGCAGTATTTT. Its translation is CASSFTGTSGSSGTDTQYF.

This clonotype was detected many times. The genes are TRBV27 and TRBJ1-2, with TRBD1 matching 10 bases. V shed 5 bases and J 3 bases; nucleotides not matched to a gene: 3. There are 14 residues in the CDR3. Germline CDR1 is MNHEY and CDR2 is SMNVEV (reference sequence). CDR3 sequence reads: CASSDDRGHYGYTF. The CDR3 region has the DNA TGTGCCAGCAGTGACGACAGGGGGCACTATGGCTACACCTTC.

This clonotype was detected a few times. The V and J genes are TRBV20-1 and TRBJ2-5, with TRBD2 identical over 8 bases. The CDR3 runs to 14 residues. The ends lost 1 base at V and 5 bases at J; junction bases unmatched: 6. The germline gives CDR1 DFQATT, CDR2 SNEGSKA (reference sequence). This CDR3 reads CSARAGGALETQYF. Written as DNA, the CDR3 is TGCAGTGCTAGAGCCGGGGGGGCCTTGGAGACCCAGTACTTC.

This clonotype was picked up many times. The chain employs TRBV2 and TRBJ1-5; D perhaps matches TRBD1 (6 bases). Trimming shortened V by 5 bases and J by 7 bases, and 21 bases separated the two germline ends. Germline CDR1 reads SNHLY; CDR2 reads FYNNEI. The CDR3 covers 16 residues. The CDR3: CASSPTGNPGEQPQHF. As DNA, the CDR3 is TGTGCCAGCAGTCCTACAGGGAATCCCGGCGAGCAGCCCCAGCATTTT.

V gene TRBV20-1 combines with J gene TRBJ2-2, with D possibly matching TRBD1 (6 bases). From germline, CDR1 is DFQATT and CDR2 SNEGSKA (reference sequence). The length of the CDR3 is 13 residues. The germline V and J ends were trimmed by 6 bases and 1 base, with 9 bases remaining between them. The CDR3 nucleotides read TGCAGTGCGCCGACAGGGAACACCGGGGAGCTGTTTTTT. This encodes CSAPTGNTGELFF.